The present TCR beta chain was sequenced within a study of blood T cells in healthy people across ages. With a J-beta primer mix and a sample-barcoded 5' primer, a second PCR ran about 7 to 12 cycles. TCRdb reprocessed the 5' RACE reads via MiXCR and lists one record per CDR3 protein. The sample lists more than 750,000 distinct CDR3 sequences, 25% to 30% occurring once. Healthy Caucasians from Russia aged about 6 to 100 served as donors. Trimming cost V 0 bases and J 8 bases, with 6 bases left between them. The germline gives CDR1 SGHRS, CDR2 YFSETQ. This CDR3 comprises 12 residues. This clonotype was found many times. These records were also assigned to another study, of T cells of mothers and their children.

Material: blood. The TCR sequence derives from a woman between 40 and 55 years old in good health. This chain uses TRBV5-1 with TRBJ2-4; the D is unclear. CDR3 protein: CASSLAGDIQYF. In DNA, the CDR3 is TGCGCCAGCAGCTTGGCCGGAGACATTCAGTACTTC.